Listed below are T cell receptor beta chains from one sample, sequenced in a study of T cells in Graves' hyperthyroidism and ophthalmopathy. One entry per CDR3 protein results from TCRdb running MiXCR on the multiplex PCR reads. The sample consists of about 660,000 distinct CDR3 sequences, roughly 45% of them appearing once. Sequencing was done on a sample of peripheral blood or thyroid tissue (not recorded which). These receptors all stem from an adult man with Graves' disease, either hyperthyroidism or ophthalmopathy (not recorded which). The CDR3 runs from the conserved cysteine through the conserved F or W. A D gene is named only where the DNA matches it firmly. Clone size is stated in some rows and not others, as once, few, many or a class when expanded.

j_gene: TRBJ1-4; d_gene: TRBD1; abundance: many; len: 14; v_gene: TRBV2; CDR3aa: CASSSTGYNEKLFF; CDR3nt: TGTGCCAGCAGTTCGACAGGGTATAATGAAAAACTGTTTTTT
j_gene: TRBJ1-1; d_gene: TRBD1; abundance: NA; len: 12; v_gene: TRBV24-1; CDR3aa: CGTGGAGTEAFF; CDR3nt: TGTGGCACAGGGGGCGCGGGCACTGAAGCTTTCTTT
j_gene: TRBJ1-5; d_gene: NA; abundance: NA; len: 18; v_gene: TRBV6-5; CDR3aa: CASSYSIGQGNLNQPQHF; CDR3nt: TGTGCCAGCAGTTACTCGATTGGGCAGGGGAATCTCAATCAGCCCCAGCATTTT
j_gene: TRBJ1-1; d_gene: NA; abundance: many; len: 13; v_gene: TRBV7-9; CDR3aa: CASSLSQQVEAFF; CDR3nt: TGTGCCAGCAGCTTAAGCCAGCAAGTTGAAGCTTTCTTT
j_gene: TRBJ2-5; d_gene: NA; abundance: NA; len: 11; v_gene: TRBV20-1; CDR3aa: CSARAHKTQYF; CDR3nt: TGCAGTGCTAGGGCCCATAAGACCCAGTACTTC
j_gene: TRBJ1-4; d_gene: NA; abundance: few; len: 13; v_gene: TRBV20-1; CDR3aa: CSAPTGPRGKLFF; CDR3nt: TGCAGCGCACCCACAGGGCCCAGGGGAAAACTGTTTTTT
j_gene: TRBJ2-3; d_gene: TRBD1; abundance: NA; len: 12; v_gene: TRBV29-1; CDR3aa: CSVGTGIDTQYF; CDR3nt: TGCAGCGTCGGGACAGGGATCGATACGCAGTATTTT
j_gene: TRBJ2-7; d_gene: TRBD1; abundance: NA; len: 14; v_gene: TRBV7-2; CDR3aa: CASSHGQGQHEQYF; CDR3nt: TGTGCCAGCAGCCACGGACAGGGTCAACACGAGCAGTACTTC
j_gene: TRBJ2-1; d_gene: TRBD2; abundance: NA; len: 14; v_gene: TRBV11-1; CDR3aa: CASSLGTTQAGQFF; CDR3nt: TGTGCCAGCAGCCTCGGGACTACTCAAGCGGGGCAGTTCTTC
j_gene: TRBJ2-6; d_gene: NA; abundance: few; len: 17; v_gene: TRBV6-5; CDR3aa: CASSYNEGLAGANVLTF; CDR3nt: TGTGCCAGCAGTTACAATGAGGGGCTCGCTGGGGCCAACGTCCTGACTTTC
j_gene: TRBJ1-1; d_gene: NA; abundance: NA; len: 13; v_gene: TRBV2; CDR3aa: CASSLDLGGQAFF; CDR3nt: TGTGCCAGCAGTCTCGACCTAGGGGGACAAGCTTTCTTT
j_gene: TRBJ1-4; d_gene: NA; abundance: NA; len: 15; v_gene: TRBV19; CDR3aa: CASSGPGTSYEKLFF; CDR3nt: TGTGCCAGTAGTGGTCCCGGGACATCTTATGAAAAACTGTTTTTT
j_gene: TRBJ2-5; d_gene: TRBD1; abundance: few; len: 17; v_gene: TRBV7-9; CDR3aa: CASSPTKQGLLGETQYF; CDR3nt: TGTGCCAGCAGCCCGACGAAACAGGGGCTCTTAGGAGAGACCCAGTACTTC
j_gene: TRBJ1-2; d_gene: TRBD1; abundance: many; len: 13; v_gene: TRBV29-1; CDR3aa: CSVESRTGDGYTF; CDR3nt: TGCAGCGTTGAGTCGAGAACAGGGGATGGCTACACCTTC
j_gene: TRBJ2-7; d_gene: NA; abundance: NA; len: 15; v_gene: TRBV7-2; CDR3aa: CASSPNPGPGYEQYF; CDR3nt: TGTGCCAGCAGCCCCAATCCGGGACCCGGGTACGAGCAGTACTTC
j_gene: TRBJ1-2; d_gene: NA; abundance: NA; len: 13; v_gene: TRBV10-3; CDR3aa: CAISEAGYYGYTF; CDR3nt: TGTGCCATCAGTGAGGCAGGTTACTATGGCTACACCTTC
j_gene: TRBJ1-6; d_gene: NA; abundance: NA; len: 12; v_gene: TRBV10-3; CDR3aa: CAIRTGQSPLHF; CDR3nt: TGTGCCATCAGGACAGGACAGTCACCCCTCCACTTT
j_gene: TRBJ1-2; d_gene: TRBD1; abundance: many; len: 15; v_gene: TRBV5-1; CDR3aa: CASSMTGGASYGYTF; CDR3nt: TGCGCCAGCAGCATGACAGGGGGCGCCTCCTATGGCTACACCTTC
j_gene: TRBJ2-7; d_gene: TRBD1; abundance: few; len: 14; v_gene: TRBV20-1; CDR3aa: CAPSGPGGGHEQYF; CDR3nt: TGCGCTCCCTCGGGCCCAGGGGGCGGCCACGAGCAGTACTTC
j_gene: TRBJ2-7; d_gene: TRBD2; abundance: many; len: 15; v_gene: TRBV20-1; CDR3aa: CSAALREAIPYEQYF; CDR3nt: TGCAGTGCCGCCTTGCGGGAGGCCATCCCCTACGAGCAGTACTTC
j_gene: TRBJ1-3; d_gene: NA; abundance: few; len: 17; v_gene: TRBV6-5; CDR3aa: CASSYLPPWTARNTIYF; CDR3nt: TGTGCCAGCAGTTACCTACCGCCCTGGACAGCACGGAACACCATATATTTT
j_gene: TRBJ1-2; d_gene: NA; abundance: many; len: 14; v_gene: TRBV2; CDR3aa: CASSEGRANYGYTF; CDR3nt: TGTGCCAGCAGTGAAGGCAGGGCAAACTATGGCTACACCTTC
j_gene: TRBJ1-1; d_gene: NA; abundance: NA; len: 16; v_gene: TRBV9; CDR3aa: CASSVGLTSGETEAFF; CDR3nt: TGTGCCAGCAGCGTAGGCCTAACCTCGGGTGAGACTGAAGCTTTCTTT
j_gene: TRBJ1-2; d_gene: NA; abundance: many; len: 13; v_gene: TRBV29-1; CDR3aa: CSSRRGPADGYTF; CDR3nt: TGCAGCTCCCGGCGGGGGCCGGCGGATGGCTACACCTTC
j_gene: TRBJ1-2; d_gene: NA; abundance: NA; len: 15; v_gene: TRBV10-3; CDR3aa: CASSENVGQYCGYTF; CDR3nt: TGTGCCAGCAGTGAAAATGTTGGACAGTACTGTGGCTACACCTTC
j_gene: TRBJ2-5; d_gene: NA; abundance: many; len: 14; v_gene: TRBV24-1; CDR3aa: CATSDPTGLETQYF; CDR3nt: TGTGCCACCAGTGATCCTACAGGGCTAGAGACCCAGTACTTC
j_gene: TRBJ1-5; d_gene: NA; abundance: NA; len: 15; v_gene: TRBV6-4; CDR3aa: CASSDRDNGYQPQHF; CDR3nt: TGTGCCAGCAGTGATAGGGACAATGGTTATCAGCCCCAGCATTTT
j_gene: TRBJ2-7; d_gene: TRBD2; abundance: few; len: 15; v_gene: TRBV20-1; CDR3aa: CSARPLAGSSYEQYF; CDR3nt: TGCAGTGCTAGGCCACTAGCGGGGAGCTCCTACGAGCAGTACTTC
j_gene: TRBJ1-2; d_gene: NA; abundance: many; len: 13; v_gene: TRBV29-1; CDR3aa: CSGGASGNYGYTF; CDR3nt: TGCAGTGGAGGGGCTAGCGGTAACTATGGCTACACCTTC
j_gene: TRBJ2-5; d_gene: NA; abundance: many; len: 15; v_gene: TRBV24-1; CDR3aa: CATSDSRTVQETQYF; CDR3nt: TGTGCCACCAGTGATTCCCGGACAGTCCAAGAGACCCAGTACTTC
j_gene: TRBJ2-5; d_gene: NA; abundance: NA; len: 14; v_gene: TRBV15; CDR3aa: CATSRDEPGRTQYF; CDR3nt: TGTGCCACCAGCAGAGACGAACCGGGGAGGACCCAGTACTTC
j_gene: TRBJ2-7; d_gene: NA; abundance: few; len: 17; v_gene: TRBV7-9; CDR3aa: CASSPRGDPGHPYEQYF; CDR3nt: TGTGCCAGCAGCCCCAGGGGGGACCCAGGACATCCCTACGAGCAGTACTTC
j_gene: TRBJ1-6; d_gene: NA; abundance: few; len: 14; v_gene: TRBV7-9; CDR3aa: CASSLMGVNSPLHF; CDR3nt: TGTGCCAGCAGCTTGATGGGGGTAAATTCACCCCTCCACTTT
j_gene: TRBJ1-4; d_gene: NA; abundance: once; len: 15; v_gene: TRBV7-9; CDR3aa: CASSLAPGAGEKLFF; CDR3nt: TGTGCCAGCAGCTTAGCGCCAGGGGCAGGTGAAAAACTGTTTTTT
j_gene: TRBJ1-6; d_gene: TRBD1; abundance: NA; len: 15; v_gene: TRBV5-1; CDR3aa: CASRTDRAEDSPLHF; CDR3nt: TGCGCCAGCAGAACGGACAGGGCAGAGGATTCACCCCTCCACTTT
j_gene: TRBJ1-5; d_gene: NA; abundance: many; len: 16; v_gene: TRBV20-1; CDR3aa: CSARGLGVITNQPQHF; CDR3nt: TGCAGTGCTAGAGGCCTCGGAGTGATCACCAATCAGCCCCAGCATTTT
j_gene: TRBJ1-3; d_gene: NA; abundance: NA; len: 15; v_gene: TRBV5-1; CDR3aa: CASSQQESSGNTIYF; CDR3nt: TGCGCCAGCAGCCAACAGGAGAGCTCTGGAAACACCATATATTTT
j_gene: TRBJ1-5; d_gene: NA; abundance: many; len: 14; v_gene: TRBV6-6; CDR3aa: CASSRTGRNQPQHF; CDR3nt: TGTGCCAGCAGTAGGACTGGAAGGAATCAGCCCCAGCATTTT
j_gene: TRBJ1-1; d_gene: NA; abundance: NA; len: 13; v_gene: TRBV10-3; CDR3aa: CAIETGMNTEAFF; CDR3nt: TGTGCCATTGAGACCGGAATGAACACTGAAGCTTTCTTT
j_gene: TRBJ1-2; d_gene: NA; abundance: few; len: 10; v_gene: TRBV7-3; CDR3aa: CASTGYGYTF; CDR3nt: TGTGCTTCAACTGGCTATGGCTACACCTTC
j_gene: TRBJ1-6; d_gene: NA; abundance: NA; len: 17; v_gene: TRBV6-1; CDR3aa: CASRITSGGNYNSPLHF; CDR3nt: TGTGCCAGCAGAATTACGTCGGGAGGGAACTATAATTCACCCCTCCACTTT
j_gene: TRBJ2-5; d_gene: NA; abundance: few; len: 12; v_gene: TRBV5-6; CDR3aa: CASSRGMGTQYF; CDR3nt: TGTGCCAGCAGCCGCGGAATGGGGACCCAGTACTTC
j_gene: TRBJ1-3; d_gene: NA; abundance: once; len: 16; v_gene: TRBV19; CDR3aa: CASSSLTPGSGNTIYF; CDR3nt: TGTGCCAGTAGTTCGCTGACACCGGGCTCTGGAAACACCATATATTTT
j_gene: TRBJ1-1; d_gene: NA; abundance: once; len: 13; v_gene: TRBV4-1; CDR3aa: CASSLEPGLEAFF; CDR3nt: TGCGCCAGCAGCTTGGAACCAGGACTTGAAGCTTTCTTT
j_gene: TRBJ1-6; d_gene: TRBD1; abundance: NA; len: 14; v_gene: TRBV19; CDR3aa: CASSWGQRYSPLHF; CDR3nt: TGTGCCAGTAGTTGGGGACAGAGATATTCACCCCTCCACTTT
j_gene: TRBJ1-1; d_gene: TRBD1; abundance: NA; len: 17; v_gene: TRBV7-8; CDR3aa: CASSLSGTGVGGTEAFF; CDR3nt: TGTGCCAGCAGCTTATCCGGGACAGGGGTTGGGGGCACCGAAGCTTTCTTT
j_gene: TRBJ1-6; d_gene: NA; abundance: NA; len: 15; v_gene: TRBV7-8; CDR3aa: CASSLDPGADSPLHF; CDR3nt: TGTGCCAGCAGCTTAGATCCGGGCGCGGATTCACCCCTCCACTTT
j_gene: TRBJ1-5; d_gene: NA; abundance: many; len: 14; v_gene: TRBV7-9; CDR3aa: CASSLAGQNQPQHF; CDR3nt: TGTGCCAGCAGCTTAGCAGGGCAGAATCAGCCCCAGCATTTT
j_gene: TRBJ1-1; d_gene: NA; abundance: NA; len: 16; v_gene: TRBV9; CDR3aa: CASSASLQNLNTEAFF; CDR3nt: TGTGCCAGCAGCGCGTCTTTACAGAACCTGAACACTGAAGCTTTCTTT
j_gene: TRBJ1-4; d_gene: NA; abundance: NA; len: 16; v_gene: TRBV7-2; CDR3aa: CASSLFRMDGGEKLFF; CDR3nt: TGTGCCAGCAGCTTATTTAGGATGGACGGCGGCGAAAAACTGTTTTTT
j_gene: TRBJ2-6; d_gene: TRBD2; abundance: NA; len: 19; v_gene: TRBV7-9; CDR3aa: CASSPRLAGVPPGANVLTF; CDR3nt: TGTGCCAGCAGCCCCCGACTAGCGGGAGTCCCCCCTGGGGCCAACGTCCTGACTTTC
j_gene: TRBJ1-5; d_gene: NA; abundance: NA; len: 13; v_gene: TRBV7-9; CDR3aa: CASSQLFNQPQHF; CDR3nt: TGTGCCAGCAGCCAGTTATTTAATCAGCCCCAGCATTTT
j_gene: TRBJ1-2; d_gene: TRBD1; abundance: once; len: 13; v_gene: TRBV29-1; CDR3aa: CSVSTGNLGGYTF; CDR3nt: TGCAGCGTCTCGACAGGGAATTTGGGTGGCTACACCTTC
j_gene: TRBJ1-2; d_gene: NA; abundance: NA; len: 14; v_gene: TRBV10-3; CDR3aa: CAISESNGGHGYTF; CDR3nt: TGTGCCATCAGTGAGTCGAACGGGGGGCATGGCTACACCTTC
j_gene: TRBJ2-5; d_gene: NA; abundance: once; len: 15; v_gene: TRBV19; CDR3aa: CASSMGRMDSETQYF; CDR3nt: TGTGCCAGTAGTATGGGGCGGATGGATTCAGAGACCCAGTACTTC
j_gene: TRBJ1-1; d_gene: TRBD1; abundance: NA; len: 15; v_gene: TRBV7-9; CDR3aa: CASSPWTGKNTEAFF; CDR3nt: TGTGCCAGCAGCCCTTGGACAGGAAAAAACACTGAAGCTTTCTTT
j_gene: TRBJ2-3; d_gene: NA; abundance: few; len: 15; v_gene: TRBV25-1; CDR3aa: CASSESRGVTDTQYF; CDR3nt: TGTGCCAGCAGTGAATCGCGAGGGGTCACAGATACGCAGTATTTT